Below, 21 T cell receptor beta chains from the same sample are listed, as sequenced in a study of blood T cell repertoires in COVID-19. Generated by immunoSEQ multiplex PCR, the TCRdb table keeps only in-frame clones and is missing some. Of 95,000 to 150,000 clones detected, around 90% appear once; the ten largest clones hold 3.5% to 4%. The sequenced material came from peripheral blood. All receptors derive from an older woman with COVID-19, enrolled during active disease.

The chain couples TRBV9 to TRBJ1-3; D gene uncertain. The germline gives CDR1 SGDLS, CDR2 YYNGEE. This CDR3 is 11 amino acids long. The V end was cut by 7 bases, the J end by 7 bases, with 9 bases between. The CDR3 region is CASGLGNTIYF. The CDR3 DNA reads TGTGCCAGCGGACTCGGGAACACCATATATTTT. Using reference TRBV9 and TRBJ1-3 for the parts outside the CDR3, the full variable domain is DSGVTQTPKHLITATGQRVTLRCSPRSGDLSVYWYQQSLDQGLQFLIQYYNGEERAKGNILERFSAQQFPDLHSELNLSSLELGDSALYFCASGLGNTIYFGEGSWLTVV.

The chain combines TRBV9 with TRBJ1-1; D might be TRBD1 (5 bases). Trimming removed 6 bases from V and 2 bases from J, with 14 bases in between. Germline V lookup: CDR1 SGDLS, CDR2 YYNGEE. The CDR3 is 14 residues long. The DNA for the CDR3 is TGTGCCAGCACCCTGGTGGGGGGAAACACTGAAGCTTTCTTT. Protein: CASTLVGGNTEAFF.

The chain links TRBV7-8 to TRBJ2-7; TRBD1 might be the D (6 bases). Germline loops: CDR1 SGHVS, CDR2 FQNEAQ. V shed 7 bases and J shed 0 bases, with 13 bases lying between them. This CDR3 spans 14 amino acids. CDR3 DNA: TGTGCCAGCACTCCAGGGGACGCCTCCTACGAGCAGTACTTC. Its translation: CASTPGDASYEQYF.

V usage is TRBV18 and J usage is TRBJ2-5, with D perhaps TRBD1 (5 bases). The germline gives CDR1 KGHSH, CDR2 LQKENI. The CDR3 has 14 residues. The ends were cut back, 3 bases at V and 2 bases at J, with 10 bases in the middle. The CDR3 DNA is TGTGCCAGCTCACCCTCGACAGAGCAAGAGACCCAGTACTTC. Amino acids: CASSPSTEQETQYF.

This chain joins TRBV12-3 or TRBV12-4 and TRBJ2-3; D possibly corresponds to TRBD2 (5 bases). The CDR3 loop spans 12 amino acids. V lost 6 bases, J lost 4 bases, and 8 bases lay in between. The CDR3 sequence is CASSIGADTQYF. The CDR3 bases are TGTGCCAGCAGCATCGGGGCAGATACGCAGTATTTT.

The chain combines TRBV7-9 with TRBJ1-2, with 10 bases identical to TRBD1. Trimming took 6 bases from V and 6 from J; bases not matched to a gene: 10. The CDR3 length is 15 residues. The germline gives CDR1 SEHNR, CDR2 FQNEAQ (reference sequence). This chain's CDR3 is CASRTGTGVQDGYTF. Written as DNA, the CDR3 is TGTGCCAGCAGAACCGGGACAGGGGTTCAGGATGGCTACACCTTC.

This chain links TRBV6-4 with TRBJ2-6; D is unclear. The V end lost 3 bases, the J end lost 4 bases, and 7 bases lay between the germline ends. The CDR3 runs 14 residues. Germline V CDR1 and CDR2: MRHNA, SNTAGT. CDR3 residues: CASSEWAGANVLTF. The CDR3 coding sequence is TGTGCCAGCAGTGAATGGGCAGGGGCCAACGTCCTGACTTTC.

The rearrangement links TRBV5-1 to TRBJ2-3; D possibly corresponds to TRBD1 (7 bases). Trimming pared 10 bases from V and 1 base from J, leaving 13 bases between. The CDR3 runs to 13 residues. CDR1 and CDR2 from the germline V gene are SGHRS and YFSETQ. In DNA form, the CDR3 reads TGCGCCTCGGGCGGGACAGGCACAGATACGCAGTATTTT. It encodes CASGGTGTDTQYF.

The genes are TRBV5-4 and TRBJ2-7; weak D call: TRBD1 (6 bases). The CDR3 consists of 14 residues. V was clipped by 1 base and J by 2 bases, with 10 bases between them. Germline V gene data show CDR1 as SGHNT and CDR2 as YYREEE (reference sequence). Here the CDR3 DNA reads TGTGCCAGCAGCTTGCGGCAGGGGACCTACGAGCAGTACTTC. This sequence encodes CASSLRQGTYEQYF.

This clone was detected once. The V gene is TRBV6-5, the J gene TRBJ2-1; a weak D match, TRBD2 (6 bases). V was pared by 2 bases and J by 8 bases, with 13 bases between. CDR1 and CDR2 (germline): MNHEY, SVGAGI. The CDR3 has 14 residues. For the CDR3, the DNA is TGTGCCAGCAGTTACCCGGGGGTCGGCGATGAGCAGTTCTTC. This translates into CASSYPGVGDEQFF.

The chain is built from TRBV27 and TRBJ1-5, with 10 positions matching TRBD1. The CDR3 has 14 amino acids. The germline V gene has CDR1 MNHEY and CDR2 SMNVEV (reference sequence). J gave up 5 bases and V 5 bases, and 3 bases lay outside the gene matches. CDR3 sequence (DNA): TGTGCCAGCAGTCTTGACAGGGGGCATCAGCCCCAGCATTTT. This sequence encodes CASSLDRGHQPQHF.

The chain recombines TRBV19 with TRBJ1-2; TRBD1 matches 7 bases. The germline V gene encodes CDR1 LNHDA and CDR2 SQIVND (reference sequence). V was clipped by 6 bases and J by 6 bases; unmatched bases: 13. CDR3 length: 15 residues. This CDR3 reads CASSRLVGRGNGYTF. The DNA for the CDR3 is TGTGCCAGTAGCCGCCTGGTGGGCAGGGGGAATGGCTACACCTTC.

As DNA, the CDR3 is TGTGCCAGCAGCTTAGGACAGGGGAACACTGAAGCTTTCTTT. Translated, it gives CASSLGQGNTEAFF. The chain recombines TRBV7-8 with TRBJ1-1; 7 bases agree with TRBD1. CDR1 SGHVS and CDR2 FQNEAQ come from the germline V gene. V was pared by 1 base and J by 1 base, with 0 bases of the junction left unmatched. The CDR3 is made up of 14 amino acids. Supplemented by reference TRBV7-8 and TRBJ1-1, the full variable domain reads GAGVSQSPRYKVAKRGQDVALRCDPISGHVSLFWYQQALGQGPEFLTYFQNEAQLDKSGLPSDRFFAERPEGSVSTLKIQRTQQEDSAVYLCASSLGQGNTEAFFGQGTRLTVV.

In this sample, this clone turned up once. The chain carries TRBV7-2 and TRBJ1-4, with 9 bases lining up with TRBD1. This CDR3 contains 14 residues. CDR1 and CDR2 (germline): SGHTA, FQGNSA. The ends lost 9 bases at V and 2 bases at J; junction bases unmatched: 4. In DNA form, the CDR3 reads TGTGCCAGTACACAGGGGGCGACTAATGAAAAACTGTTTTTT. This translates into CASTQGATNEKLFF.

The rearrangement uses TRBV19 and TRBJ1-3, with D possibly being TRBD1 (5 bases). Trimming pared 5 bases from V and 0 bases from J, leaving 14 bases between. Looked up from germline, CDR1 is LNHDA and CDR2 is SQIVND (reference sequence). This CDR3 is 16 amino acids long. The CDR3 DNA reads TGTGCCAGTAGTGCACCCTGGACACTCTCTGGAAACACCATATATTTT. It translates to CASSAPWTLSGNTIYF.

The chain joins TRBV18 to TRBJ2-3; D possibly corresponds to TRBD1 (6 bases). Germline V CDR1 and CDR2: KGHSH, LQKENI. Trimming took off 4 bases at V and 0 bases at J, with 14 bases between the two ends. CDR3 length equals 16 residues. The CDR3 region is CASSRGPRASTDTQYF. The CDR3 DNA sequence: TGTGCCAGCTCACGGGGGCCCAGGGCTAGCACAGATACGCAGTATTTT. The full variable domain, with the rest looked up from reference TRBV18 and TRBJ2-3, is NAGVMQNPRHLVRRRGQEARLRCSPMKGHSHVYWYRQLPEEGLKFMVYLQKENIIDESGMPKERFSAEFPKEGPSILRIQQVVRGDSAAYFCASSRGPRASTDTQYFGPGTRLTVL.

The chain is built from TRBV24-1 and TRBJ2-1, with a weak D call TRBD1 (5 bases). The CDR3 has 13 amino acids. Trimming removed 4 bases at V and 9 bases at J, with 12 bases between. CDR1 is KGHDR and CDR2 is SFDVKD in the germline V gene. This CDR3 reads CATSEYLTGEQFF. CDR3 sequence (DNA): TGTGCCACCAGTGAGTATCTTACAGGTGAGCAGTTCTTC.

This clone has just one count. The V call is TRBV7-2, the J call TRBJ2-4, with a tentative D call TRBD2 (6 bases). Deletions cut 2 bases from V and 8 bases from J, with 22 bases between. In germline, CDR1 is SGHTA, CDR2 FQGNSA. CDR3 size: 17 residues. The DNA of the CDR3 is TGTGCCAGCAGCTTAAGGGCACTAGCAGCTAGCAGGGACATTCAGTACTTC. Translation gives CASSLRALAASRDIQYF.

This rearrangement joins TRBV19 to TRBJ2-2; tentative D call: TRBD2 (7 bases). Looked up from germline, CDR1 is LNHDA and CDR2 is SQIVND (reference sequence). V was pared by 5 bases and J by 4 bases, with 20 bases between. This CDR3 has 17 residues. In DNA, the CDR3 is TGTGCCAGTAGTCAAAGCCGGGGGGCGCGGGCCACCGGGGAGCTGTTTTTT. As protein: CASSQSRGARATGELFF.

V and J are TRBV11-3 and TRBJ2-1; 12 bases align to TRBD2. CDR3 length equals 15 residues. Looked up from germline, CDR1 is SGHNT and CDR2 is YENEEA. J lost 10 bases, V lost 1 base, and 5 bases had no gene match. CDR3 sequence reads: CASSLGLAGGHEQFF. The DNA for the CDR3 is TGTGCCAGCAGCTTAGGGCTAGCGGGGGGGCACGAGCAGTTCTTC.

This sequence joins TRBV4-3 and TRBJ1-5; D uncertain. The V gene's germline CDR1 is LGHNA and CDR2 YSLEER. V dropped 0 bases and J dropped 2 bases, with 8 bases sitting between them. There are 15 residues in the CDR3. This CDR3 reads CASSQEFGGNQPQHF. The DNA for the CDR3 is TGCGCCAGCAGCCAAGAATTCGGGGGCAATCAGCCCCAGCATTTT.